These 20 T cell receptor beta chains were all obtained from the same sample, sequenced in a study of T cells in Graves' hyperthyroidism and ophthalmopathy. Amplified TCR beta CDR3 regions came from RNA transcripts. The HTBI primer set was used in a first-round RT-PCR of the TCR CDR3. A single record per CDR3 protein comes from TCRdb applying MiXCR to the multiplex PCR reads. The sample yields fewer than 550,000 distinct CDR3 sequences, roughly 24% seen once. The sample consisted of blood. The receptors originated from a woman in her twenties or thirties with Graves' ophthalmopathy.

Only a few counts were recorded for this clonotype. This chain uses TRBV19 with TRBJ1-2; 8 bases fit TRBD1. Trimming cost V 5 bases and J 3 bases; bases outside gene matches: 8. CDR1 and CDR2 (germline): LNHDA, SQIVND (reference sequence). The CDR3 is 15 amino acids. The CDR3 DNA reads as TGTGCCAGTAGTCTTCCAGGGGGCTATGACTATGGCTACACCTTC. This gives the protein CASSLPGGYDYGYTF.

This chain joins TRBV6-1 and TRBJ2-5, with D maybe TRBD2 (5 bases). The CDR3 sequence is 13 residues long. V was cut by 4 bases and J by 3 bases, with 9 bases left in between. In germline, CDR1 is MNHNS, CDR2 SASEGT. As DNA, the CDR3 is TGTGCCAGCAGTGTGACGCGGGAAGAGACCCAGTACTTC. Translating it yields CASSVTREETQYF.

J is TRBJ1-2 and V is TRBV6-5, with 7 bases that match TRBD1. CDR3 length: 15 residues. Germline CDR1 MNHEY, CDR2 SVGAGI. V dropped 4 bases and J dropped 4; count of bases not matched to a gene: 9. The CDR3 protein is CASSSSRDRVYGYTF. The CDR3 DNA reads TGTGCCAGCAGTTCTTCCCGGGACAGAGTCTATGGCTACACCTTC.

A single count supports this clonotype. The chain uses TRBV11-2 and TRBJ2-3, with D possibly matching TRBD2 (7 bases). V was cut by 0 bases and J by 2 bases, with 15 bases left in between. This CDR3 region has 17 residues. Germline V lookup: CDR1 SGHAT, CDR2 FQNNGV. CDR3 sequence (DNA): TGTGCCAGCAGCTTAGAGGGGGGGCCCCCGAACACAGATACGCAGTATTTT. It translates to CASSLEGGPPNTDTQYF.

This clonotype was counted a few times. This chain connects TRBV7-2 to TRBJ2-7; 9 bases line up with TRBD2. Per the germline V gene, CDR1 is SGHTA and CDR2 is FQGNSA. After removal of 3 bases from V and 6 bases from J, the junction contained 3 bases not matched to a gene. The CDR3 consists of 13 residues. As DNA, the CDR3 is TGTGCCAGCAGCTTTGAGCGGGAGGCCGAGCAGTACTTC. As protein: CASSFEREAEQYF.

This clonotype was detected many times. This rearrangement joins TRBV27 to TRBJ1-1, with D perhaps matching TRBD1 (6 bases). This CDR3 has 15 amino acids. Germline CDR1 is MNHEY and CDR2 is SMNVEV (reference sequence). Trimming took off 6 bases at V and 4 bases at J, with 18 bases between the two ends. DNA of the CDR3: TGTGCCAGCAGCGACATGAAGGGGGAGGGCACTGAAGCTTTCTTT. It encodes CASSDMKGEGTEAFF.

The table lists this clonotype with many counts. The rearrangement joins TRBV2 to TRBJ1-5; D is unresolved. CDR1 and CDR2 from the germline V gene are SNHLY and FYNNEI. The length of the CDR3 is 15 residues. V was trimmed by 4 bases and J by 1 base, leaving 11 bases between them. CDR3 loop: CASSGEGRSNQPQHF. In DNA, the CDR3 is TGTGCCAGCAGTGGAGAGGGTCGGAGCAATCAGCCCCAGCATTTT.

This clonotype was counted many times. V and J are TRBV20-1 and TRBJ1-2; 11 nucleotides line up with TRBD1. CDR1 is DFQATT, CDR2 SNEGSKA, per germline (reference sequence). Germline trimming cut 3 bases from V and 2 bases from J; bases unmatched to any gene: 20. The length of the CDR3 is 20 residues. The CDR3 protein is CSARVSPEDRGRIFNYGYTF. The CDR3 DNA is TGCAGTGCTAGGGTCAGCCCAGAGGACAGGGGGCGGATTTTCAACTATGGCTACACCTTC.

The table lists this clonotype with a few counts. This sequence joins TRBV5-1 and TRBJ1-1; a weak D match, TRBD1 (6 bases). V was shortened by 3 bases and J by 5 bases, with 14 bases between the two germline ends. The CDR3 spans 14 residues. Germline CDR1 reads SGHRS; CDR2 reads YFSETQ. Written as DNA, the CDR3 is TGCGCCAGCAGCTCGTCCGCAGGGGATACTGAAGCTTTCTTT. This gives the protein CASSSSAGDTEAFF.

At least ten counts were recorded for this clonotype. The chain combines TRBV11-2 with TRBJ1-1; D gene ambiguous. Trimming removed 5 bases from V and 5 bases from J, with 21 bases in between. Germline V gene sequence: CDR1 SGHAT, CDR2 FQNNGV. This CDR3 comprises 16 residues. The DNA of the CDR3 is TGTGCCAGCAGCCCCCGTGCGTGGGTTATCTCAACTGAAGCTTTCTTT. It codes for CASSPRAWVISTEAFF. Supplemented by reference TRBV11-2 and TRBJ1-1, the full variable domain reads EAGVAQSPRYKIIEKRQSVAFWCNPISGHATLYWYQQILGQGPKLLIQFQNNGVVDDSQLPKDRFSAERLKGVDSTLKIQPAKLEDSAVYLCASSPRAWVISTEAFFGQGTRLTVV.

The table lists this clonotype with many counts. The J gene is TRBJ2-5, the V gene TRBV12-3 or TRBV12-4; D gene unclear. CDR3 length: 12 amino acids. V was shortened by 7 bases and J by 9 bases, with 15 bases between the two germline ends. CDR3 DNA: TGTGCCAGCAATTCTTTGGGGTCCGCCCAGTACTTC. As protein: CASNSLGSAQYF.

This clonotype has just a few counts. The conserved final phenylalanine or tryptophan is absent from the CDR3, which likely points to a read error. This chain links TRBV28 with TRBJ1-5; no clear D gene. Trimming left V 3 bases short and J 9 bases short, with 6 bases between. Germline V lookup: CDR1 MDHEN, CDR2 SYDVKM. There are 11 residues in the CDR3. CDR3 DNA sequence: TGTGCCAGCAGTTTTTGGGGGCCCCAGCATTTG. This translates into CASSFWGPQHL.

With regard to this clonotype: No conserved phenylalanine or tryptophan ends this CDR3, so it is likely a read error. J is TRBJ1-2 and V is TRBV28; 9 nucleotides agree with TRBD1. Trimming cost V 4 bases and J 6 bases; bases outside gene matches: 12. Germline values: CDR1 MDHEN, CDR2 SYDVKM. The CDR3 is made up of 16 amino acids. DNA of the CDR3: TGTGCCAGCAGTTCTTTTTTGAGACAGGGGGAGGATGGCTACACCTCC. This sequence encodes CASSSFLRQGEDGYTS.

This chain connects TRBV7-3 to TRBJ2-7; D may correspond to TRBD1 or TRBD2 (5 bases each). Germline CDR1 SGHTA, CDR2 FQGTGA. This CDR3 has 12 residues. The V and J ends lost 5 bases and 9 bases respectively, with 14 bases between them. The CDR3 nucleotides are TGTGCCAGCAGCGTCATCGGGGCGTCGCAGTACTTC. Its protein product is CASSVIGASQYF.

The gene calls are TRBV29-1 and TRBJ2-5, with 10 bases lining up with TRBD2. Germline trimming cut 4 bases from V and 5 bases from J; bases unmatched to any gene: 4. This CDR3 is built from 13 residues. The germline V gene has CDR1 SQVTM and CDR2 ANQGSEA. CDR3 nucleotides: TGCAGCGTTGGGCCGACTAGCGGGGAGACCCAGTACTTC. Translating it yields CSVGPTSGETQYF.

This clonotype was seen at least ten times. The V call is TRBV7-2, the J call TRBJ2-2, with D unresolved. CDR1 and CDR2 (germline): SGHTA, FQGNSA. CDR3 length equals 15 residues. Trimming left V 5 bases short and J 6 bases short, with 16 bases between. The DNA of the CDR3 is TGTGCCAGCAGCGCGGCGACATGGGTGGCCGGGGAGCTGTTTTTT. It specifies CASSAATWVAGELFF.

This clonotype showed up many times. V gene TRBV7-8 combines with J gene TRBJ2-2; possibly TRBD1 for D (6 bases). The CDR3 contains 15 residues. The V gene lost 6 bases and the J gene lost 4 bases, with 15 bases spanning the gap. Germline V gene data show CDR1 as SGHVS and CDR2 as FQNEAQ. The CDR3 DNA reads as TGTGCCAGCAGGAACGCCCGAGGGGGCACCGGGGAGCTGTTTTTT. It yields the protein CASRNARGGTGELFF. Looking up the rest from reference TRBV7-8 and TRBJ2-2 gives the full variable domain: GAGVSQSPRYKVAKRGQDVALRCDPISGHVSLFWYQQALGQGPEFLTYFQNEAQLDKSGLPSDRFFAERPEGSVSTLKIQRTQQEDSAVYLCASRNARGGTGELFFGEGSRLTVL.

This clonotype was seen ten or more times. The CDR3 reads CASSTGQGPYGYTF. CDR3 nucleotides: TGTGCCAGCAGTACCGGACAGGGGCCGTATGGCTACACCTTC. The chain has TRBV28 and TRBJ1-2; 9 bases line up with TRBD1. The germline V gene encodes CDR1 MDHEN and CDR2 SYDVKM. The trim removed 5 bases at V and 5 bases at J, leaving 6 bases unmatched. There are 14 residues in the CDR3.

This clonotype was seen a handful of times. The junction shows a germline mismatch at one end, possibly a read error. The chain employs TRBV12-3 or TRBV12-4 and TRBJ2-4, with 11 bases lining up with TRBD2. There are 16 residues in the CDR3. The CDR3 loop reads CASSWVGSGGAYIKYF. The CDR3 bases are TGTGCCAGCAGTTGGGTCGGTAGCGGGGGGGCATACATTAAGTACTTC.

This clonotype was recorded many times. The chain links TRBV6-2 or TRBV6-3 to TRBJ1-2; D may be TRBD1 (5 bases). Between the trimmed V and J ends, which lost 6 bases and 8 bases, there was a span of 13 bases. The CDR3 consists of 12 residues. Germline CDR1 is MNHEY and CDR2 is SVGEGT. The CDR3 loop is CASSQTKGGYTF. CDR3 bases: TGTGCCAGCAGCCAGACCAAGGGGGGCTACACCTTC.